The 17 T cell receptor beta chains given below trace back to one sample, sequenced in a study of cytotoxic CD8 clonotypes in ibrutinib-treated CLL. Generated by immunoSEQ multiplex PCR, the TCRdb table keeps only in-frame clones and is missing some. This table holds more than 300,000 clones, around four fifths found once. Sequencing was performed on PBMCs, taken before ibrutinib treatment. Receptors were obtained from a human donor with chronic lymphocytic leukemia.

The chain links TRBV28 to TRBJ2-7; 10 bases match TRBD1. Germline V gene data show CDR1 as MDHEN and CDR2 as SYDVKM. CDR3 size: 14 residues. The V segment lost 6 bases and the J segment 6 bases; nucleotides outside the gene matches: 8. In DNA, the CDR3 is TGTGCCAGCAGGACCGGGACAGGGGCACGCGAGCAGTACTTC. It specifies CASRTGTGAREQYF.

This clone showed up just once. The chain joins TRBV27 to TRBJ2-7; 9 nucleotides match TRBD1. In germline, CDR1 is MNHEY, CDR2 SMNVEV (reference sequence). V lost 4 bases to trimming and J lost 2 bases; unmatched junction nucleotides: 0. This CDR3 region has 13 residues. CDR3 amino acids: CASSWDRAYEQYF. The DNA of the CDR3 is TGTGCCAGCAGTTGGGACAGGGCCTACGAGCAGTACTTC.

This chain links TRBV7-3 with TRBJ2-1, with 8 bases matching TRBD2. The germline CDR1 and CDR2 sequences are SGHTA and FQGTGA. CDR3 length: 15 amino acids. After removal of 5 bases from V and 5 bases from J, the junction contained 8 bases not matched to a gene. The CDR3 loop is CASSPLSGSHNEQFF. The CDR3 DNA reads TGTGCCAGCAGCCCTCTAAGCGGGAGTCACAATGAGCAGTTCTTC.

The chain carries TRBV29-1 and TRBJ2-3; maybe TRBD1 (6 bases). With 4 bases removed from V and 4 bases from J, the gap between germline ends came to 18 bases. The CDR3 extends over 15 amino acids. Germline-derived CDR1 and CDR2 are SQVTM and ANQGSEA. In DNA, the CDR3 is TGCAGCGTTGGCGGGCGGACAGACGTGGCAGATACGCAGTATTTT. This codes for CSVGGRTDVADTQYF.

The gene calls are TRBV10-3 and TRBJ2-7; D is perhaps TRBD2 (6 bases). In germline, CDR1 is ENHRY, CDR2 SYGVKD. The V gene lost 6 bases and the J gene lost 0 bases, with 15 bases spanning the gap. The CDR3 length is 15 residues. CDR3 loop: CAIRENSGSSYEQYF. The CDR3, as DNA: TGTGCCATCAGGGAAAATAGCGGAAGCTCCTACGAGCAGTACTTC.

The V and J genes are TRBV27 and TRBJ1-4; D is perhaps TRBD1 (5 bases). This CDR3 is built from 15 residues. From germline, CDR1 is MNHEY and CDR2 SMNVEV (reference sequence). V lost 2 bases and J lost 7, with 14 bases in between. This CDR3 is CASSLRRGRGEKLFF. Written as DNA, the CDR3 is TGTGCCAGCAGTTTAAGGAGGGGCCGGGGTGAAAAACTGTTTTTT.

Here the CDR3 reads CASRPTGSAEAFF. CDR3 DNA sequence: TGTGCCAGCAGGCCGACAGGGTCGGCTGAAGCTTTCTTT. V and J are TRBV6-5 and TRBJ1-1; TRBD1 matches 7 bases. Germline V lookup: CDR1 MNHEY, CDR2 SVGAGI. CDR3 length: 13 residues. Trimming cost V 6 bases and J 6 bases; bases outside gene matches: 7.

The chain has TRBV6-6 and TRBJ1-5; unclear D gene. Germline CDR1 and CDR2: MNHNY and SVGAGI (reference sequence). V lost 8 bases and J lost 4, with 9 bases in between. The CDR3 contains 12 residues. The CDR3 nucleotides read TGTGCCAGCTCAAGGACGAATCAGCCCCAGCATTTT. Its translation is CASSRTNQPQHF.

The V and J genes are TRBV19 and TRBJ1-1; D unresolved. CDR1 LNHDA and CDR2 SQIVND come from the germline V gene (reference sequence). Trimming removed 6 bases at V and 7 bases at J, with 12 bases between. This CDR3 spans 12 amino acids. CDR3 in DNA: TGTGCCAGTAGGGTGGGTCTCGGTGAAGCTTTCTTT. It yields the protein CASRVGLGEAFF.

J is TRBJ2-1 and V is TRBV2; 7 nucleotides line up with TRBD2. The CDR3 is 14 residues long. Germline V lookup: CDR1 SNHLY, CDR2 FYNNEI. The V and J ends lost 6 bases and 5 bases, in that order; junction bases with no gene match: 7. DNA of the CDR3: TGTGCCAGCAGGCCCCGGGACTACGACAATGAGCAGTTCTTC. Translated, it gives CASRPRDYDNEQFF.

V and J are TRBV4-2 and TRBJ2-3; D remains unclear. The V gene lost 6 bases and the J gene lost 3 bases, with 19 bases spanning the gap. Per the germline V gene, CDR1 is LGHNA and CDR2 is YNFKEQ. The CDR3 has 16 residues. The chain's CDR3 is CASRHTAAPATDTQYF. CDR3 nucleotide sequence: TGTGCCAGCAGGCACACGGCGGCCCCCGCGACAGATACGCAGTATTTT.

The chain joins TRBV19 to TRBJ2-7, with 10 positions matching TRBD2. CDR1 is LNHDA and CDR2 is SQIVND in the germline V gene (reference sequence). This CDR3 region has 16 residues. V shed 5 bases and J 0 bases; nucleotides not matched to a gene: 7. CDR3: CASSYDSGRISYEQYF. The CDR3 DNA is TGTGCCAGTAGTTATGATAGCGGGAGGATCTCCTACGAGCAGTACTTC.

The chain combines TRBV29-1 with TRBJ1-2, with a weak D call TRBD1 (6 bases). With 2 bases removed from V and 4 bases from J, the gap between germline ends came to 20 bases. In germline, CDR1 is SQVTM, CDR2 ANQGSEA. There are 16 residues in the CDR3. CDR3 loop: CSVESSPGQEGYGYTF. CDR3 DNA sequence: TGCAGCGTTGAATCTTCACCGGGACAAGAAGGCTATGGCTACACCTTC. Based on the CDR3 plus reference TRBV29-1 and TRBJ1-2, the full variable domain is SAVISQKPSRDICQRGTSLTIQCQVDSQVTMMFWYRQQPGQSLTLIATANQGSEATYESGFVIDKFPISRPNLTFSTLTVSNMSPEDSSIYLCSVESSPGQEGYGYTFGSGTRLTVV.

The chain couples TRBV30 to TRBJ2-1; D remains unclear. Looked up from germline, CDR1 is GTSNPN and CDR2 is SVGIG (reference sequence). The length of the CDR3 is 13 residues. Trimming cost V 0 bases and J 8 bases, with 11 bases left between them. CDR3: CAWSVQVRHEQFF. DNA for the CDR3: TGTGCCTGGAGTGTACAAGTTCGGCATGAGCAGTTCTTC.

The chain uses TRBV15 and TRBJ2-1, with D tentatively TRBD2 (6 bases). The ends were cut back, 1 base at V and 6 bases at J, with 13 bases in the middle. The length of the CDR3 is 15 residues. The germline V gene has CDR1 LNHNV and CDR2 YYDKDF (reference sequence). CDR3 protein: CATSRVYGGGNEQFF. The DNA of the CDR3 is TGTGCCACCAGCAGAGTTTATGGGGGAGGCAATGAGCAGTTCTTC.

The chain combines TRBV7-6 with TRBJ2-7; TRBD1 agrees at 7 bases. The germline CDR1 and CDR2 sequences are SGHVS and FNYEAQ. J lost 3 bases, V lost 1 base, and 9 bases had no gene match. This CDR3 is 16 amino acids long. CDR3 protein: CASSLGGSTGVYEQYF. The CDR3 DNA reads TGTGCCAGCAGCTTAGGAGGAAGCACAGGGGTCTACGAGCAGTACTTC.

The rearrangement uses TRBV27 and TRBJ1-4; 7 bases match TRBD1. Germline V gene lookup returns CDR1 MNHEY and CDR2 SMNVEV (reference sequence). V lost 5 bases to trimming and J lost 5 bases; unmatched junction nucleotides: 11. CDR3 length equals 16 residues. In DNA form, the CDR3 reads TGTGCCAGCAGTCGACAGAAAGGGACAGCAAATGAAAAACTGTTTTTT. It translates to CASSRQKGTANEKLFF. Looking up the rest from reference TRBV27 and TRBJ1-4 gives the full variable domain: EAQVTQNPRYLITVTGKKLTVTCSQNMNHEYMSWYRQDPGLGLRQIYYSMNVEVTDKGDVPEGYKVSRKEKRNFPLILESPSPNQTSLYFCASSRQKGTANEKLFFGSGTQLSVL.